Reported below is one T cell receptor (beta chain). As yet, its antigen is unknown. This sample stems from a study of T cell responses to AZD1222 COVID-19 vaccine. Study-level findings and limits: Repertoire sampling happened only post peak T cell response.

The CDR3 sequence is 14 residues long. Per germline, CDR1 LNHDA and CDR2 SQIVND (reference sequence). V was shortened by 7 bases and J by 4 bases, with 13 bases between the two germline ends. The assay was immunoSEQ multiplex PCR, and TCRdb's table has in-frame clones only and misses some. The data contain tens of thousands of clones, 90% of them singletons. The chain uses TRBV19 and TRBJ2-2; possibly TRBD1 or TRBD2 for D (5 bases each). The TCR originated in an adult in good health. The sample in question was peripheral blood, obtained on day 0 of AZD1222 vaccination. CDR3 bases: TGTGCCAGTACGGGGACGAGTGGCACCGGGGAGCTGTTTTTT. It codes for CASTGTSGTGELFF.